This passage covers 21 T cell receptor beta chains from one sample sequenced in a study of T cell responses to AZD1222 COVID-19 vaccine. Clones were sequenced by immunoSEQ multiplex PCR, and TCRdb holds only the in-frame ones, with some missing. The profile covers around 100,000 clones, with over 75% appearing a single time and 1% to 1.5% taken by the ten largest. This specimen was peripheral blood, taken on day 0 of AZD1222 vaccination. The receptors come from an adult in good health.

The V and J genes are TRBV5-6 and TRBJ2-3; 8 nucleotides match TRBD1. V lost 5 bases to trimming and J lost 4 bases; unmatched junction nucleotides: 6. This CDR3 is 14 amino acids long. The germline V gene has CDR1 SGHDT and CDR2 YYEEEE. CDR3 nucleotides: TGTGCCAGCAGTAATGCAGGGGGCTCAGATACGCAGTATTTT. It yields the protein CASSNAGGSDTQYF.

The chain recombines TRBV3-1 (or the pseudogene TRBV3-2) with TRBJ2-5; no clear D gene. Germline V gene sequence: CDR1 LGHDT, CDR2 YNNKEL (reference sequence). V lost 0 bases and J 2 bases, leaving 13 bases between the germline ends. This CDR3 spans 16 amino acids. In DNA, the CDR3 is TGTGCCAGCAGCCAAGATTCCCATTCTAATCAAGAGACCCAGTACTTC. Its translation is CASSQDSHSNQETQYF.

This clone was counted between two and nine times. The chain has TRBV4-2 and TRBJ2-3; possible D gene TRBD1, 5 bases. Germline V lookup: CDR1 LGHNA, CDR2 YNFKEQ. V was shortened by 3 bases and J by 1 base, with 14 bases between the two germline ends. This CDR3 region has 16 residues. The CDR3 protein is CASSQNTGSRTDTQYF. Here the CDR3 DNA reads TGTGCCAGCAGCCAGAATACAGGTTCCCGCACAGATACGCAGTATTTT.

CDR3 residues: CASSSGKPTAGPGANVLTF. CDR3 bases: TGTGCCAGCAGCTCCGGCAAACCAACGGCAGGGCCTGGGGCCAACGTCCTGACTTTC. V is TRBV13 and J is TRBJ2-6, with D perhaps TRBD1 (5 bases). There are 19 residues in the CDR3. With 4 bases removed from V and 2 bases from J, the gap between germline ends came to 21 bases. The germline V gene has CDR1 PRHDT and CDR2 FYEKMQ (reference sequence).

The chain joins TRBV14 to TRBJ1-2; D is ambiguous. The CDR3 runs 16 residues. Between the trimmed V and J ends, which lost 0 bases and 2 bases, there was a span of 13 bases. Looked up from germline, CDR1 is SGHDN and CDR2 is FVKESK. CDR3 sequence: CASSQDLGEENYGYTF. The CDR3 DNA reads TGTGCCAGCAGCCAAGATTTGGGTGAAGAAAACTATGGCTACACCTTC.

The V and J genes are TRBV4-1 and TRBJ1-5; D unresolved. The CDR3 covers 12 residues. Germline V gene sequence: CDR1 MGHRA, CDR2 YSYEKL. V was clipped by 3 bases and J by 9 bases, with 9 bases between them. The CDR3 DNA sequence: TGCGCCAGCAGCCAGCCGATGGGGCCCCAGCATTTT. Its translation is CASSQPMGPQHF.

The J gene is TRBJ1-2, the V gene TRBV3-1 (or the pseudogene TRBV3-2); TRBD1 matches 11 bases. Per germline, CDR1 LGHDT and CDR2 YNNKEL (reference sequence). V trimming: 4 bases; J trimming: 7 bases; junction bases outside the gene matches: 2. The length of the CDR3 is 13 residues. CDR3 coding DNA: TGTGCCAGCAGCCCCGGGACAGGGGGTGGCTACACCTTC. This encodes CASSPGTGGGYTF.

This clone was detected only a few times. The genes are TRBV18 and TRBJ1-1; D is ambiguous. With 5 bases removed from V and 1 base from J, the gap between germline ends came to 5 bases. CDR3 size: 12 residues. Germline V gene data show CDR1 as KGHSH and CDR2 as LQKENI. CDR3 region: CASSGQNTEAFF. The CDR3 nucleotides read TGTGCCAGCTCAGGGCAGAACACTGAAGCTTTCTTT.

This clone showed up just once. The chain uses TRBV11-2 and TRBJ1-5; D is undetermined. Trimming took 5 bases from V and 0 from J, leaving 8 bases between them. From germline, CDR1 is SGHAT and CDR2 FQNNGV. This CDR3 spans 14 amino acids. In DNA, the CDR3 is TGTGCCAGCAGCGGTGGGGATAGCAATCAGCCCCAGCATTTT. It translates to CASSGGDSNQPQHF.

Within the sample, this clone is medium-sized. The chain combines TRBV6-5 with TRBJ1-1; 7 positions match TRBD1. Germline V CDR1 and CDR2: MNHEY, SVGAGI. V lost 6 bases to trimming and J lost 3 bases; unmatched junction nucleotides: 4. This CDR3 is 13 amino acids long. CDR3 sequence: CASRTGPYTEAFF. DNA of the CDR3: TGTGCCAGCAGGACAGGGCCTTACACTGAAGCTTTCTTT.

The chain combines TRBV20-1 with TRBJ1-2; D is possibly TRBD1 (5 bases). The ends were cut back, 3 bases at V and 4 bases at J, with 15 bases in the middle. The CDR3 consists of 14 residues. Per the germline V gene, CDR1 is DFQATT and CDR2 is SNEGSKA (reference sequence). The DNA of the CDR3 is TGCAGTGCTAGTAATCTCCAGGGTACCTATGGCTACACCTTC. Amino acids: CSASNLQGTYGYTF.

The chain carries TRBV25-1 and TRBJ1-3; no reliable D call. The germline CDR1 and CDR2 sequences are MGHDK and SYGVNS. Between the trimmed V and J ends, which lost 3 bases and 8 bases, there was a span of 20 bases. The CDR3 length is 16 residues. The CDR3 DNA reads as TGTGCCAGCAGTGAGTCCTTTGGAGTGCGGAGAGACACCATATATTTT. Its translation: CASSESFGVRRDTIYF.

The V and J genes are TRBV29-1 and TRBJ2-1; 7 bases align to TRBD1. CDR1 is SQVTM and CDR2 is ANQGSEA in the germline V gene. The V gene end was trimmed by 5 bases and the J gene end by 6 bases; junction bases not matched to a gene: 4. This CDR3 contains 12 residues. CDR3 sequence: CSVYTGVNEQFF. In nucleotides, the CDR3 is TGCAGCGTTTATACAGGGGTCAATGAGCAGTTCTTC.

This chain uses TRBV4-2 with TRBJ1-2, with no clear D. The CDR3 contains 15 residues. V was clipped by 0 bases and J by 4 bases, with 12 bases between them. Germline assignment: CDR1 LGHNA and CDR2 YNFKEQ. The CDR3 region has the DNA TGTGCCAGCAGCCAAGAGGTTCGGAGAGTCTATGGCTACACCTTC. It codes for CASSQEVRRVYGYTF.

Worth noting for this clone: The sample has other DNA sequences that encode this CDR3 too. The CDR3 sequence: CASSQGTRSGNTIYF. In DNA form, the CDR3 reads TGTGCCAGCAGCCAAGGAACACGCTCTGGAAACACCATATATTTT. The chain couples TRBV3-1 (or the pseudogene TRBV3-2) to TRBJ1-3; D unclear. The CDR3 is 15 amino acids. Between the trimmed V and J ends, which lost 1 base and 0 bases, there was a span of 7 bases. CDR1 is LGHDT and CDR2 is YNNKEL in the germline V gene (reference sequence).

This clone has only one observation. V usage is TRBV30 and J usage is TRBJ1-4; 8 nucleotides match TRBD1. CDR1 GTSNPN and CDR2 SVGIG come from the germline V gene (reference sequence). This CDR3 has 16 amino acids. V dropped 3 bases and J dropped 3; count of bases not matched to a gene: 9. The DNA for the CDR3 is TGTGCCTGGAGCCAAAAACGACAGGGGTCTAATGAAAAACTGTTTTTT. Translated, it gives CAWSQKRQGSNEKLFF.

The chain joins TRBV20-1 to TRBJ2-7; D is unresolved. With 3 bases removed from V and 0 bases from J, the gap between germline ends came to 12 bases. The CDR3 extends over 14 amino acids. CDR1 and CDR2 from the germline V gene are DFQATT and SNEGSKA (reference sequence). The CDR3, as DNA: TGCAGTGCTAGTCCATCCAGGAGCTCCTACGAGCAGTACTTC. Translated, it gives CSASPSRSSYEQYF.

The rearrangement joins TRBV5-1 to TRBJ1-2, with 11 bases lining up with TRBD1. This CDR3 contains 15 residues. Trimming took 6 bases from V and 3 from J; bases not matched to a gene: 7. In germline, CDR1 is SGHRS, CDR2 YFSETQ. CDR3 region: CASTAGQGAYYGYTF. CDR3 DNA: TGCGCCAGCACCGCCGGACAGGGGGCCTACTATGGCTACACCTTC.

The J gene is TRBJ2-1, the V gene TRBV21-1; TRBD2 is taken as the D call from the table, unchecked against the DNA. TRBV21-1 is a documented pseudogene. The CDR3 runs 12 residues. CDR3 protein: CASRGSYNEQFF. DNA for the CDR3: TGTGCCAGCCGGGGGTCCTACAATGAGCAGTTCTTC.

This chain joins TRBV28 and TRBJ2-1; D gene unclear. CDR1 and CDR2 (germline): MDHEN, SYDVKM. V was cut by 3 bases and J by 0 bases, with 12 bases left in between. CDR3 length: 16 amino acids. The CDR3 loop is CASSFARAPSYNEQFF. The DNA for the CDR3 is TGTGCCAGCAGTTTTGCCCGGGCCCCCTCCTACAATGAGCAGTTCTTC. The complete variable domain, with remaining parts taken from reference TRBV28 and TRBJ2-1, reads DVKVTQSSRYLVKRTGEKVFLECVQDMDHENMFWYRQDPGLGLRLIYFSYDVKMKEKGDIPEGYSVSREKKERFSLILESASTNQTSMYLCASSFARAPSYNEQFFGPGTRLTVL.

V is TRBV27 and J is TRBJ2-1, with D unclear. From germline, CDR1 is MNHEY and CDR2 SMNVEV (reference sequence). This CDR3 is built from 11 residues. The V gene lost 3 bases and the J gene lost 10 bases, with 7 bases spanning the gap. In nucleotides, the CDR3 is TGTGCCAGCAGTTTCGGTCGGGAGCAGTTCTTC. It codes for CASSFGREQFF.